The present TCR beta chain was sequenced within a study of T cells in localized non-small cell lung cancer. The study, taken as a whole, reports: The tumor had only one region sequenced, so heterogeneity remains possible. Uninvolved adjacent lung, not tumor, had the highest T cell clonality.

Method: immunoSEQ multiplex PCR; TCRdb's copy keeps in-frame clones and lacks some. The data hold approximately 50,000 clones, with roughly 86% observed a single time. Regarding this clone: Its antigen is unidentified.

This CDR3 comprises 15 residues. Germline-derived CDR1 and CDR2 are SGHAT and FQNNGV. Trimming removed 2 bases from V and 9 bases from J, with 14 bases in between. The chain carries TRBV11-2 and TRBJ1-6; D might be TRBD1 (5 bases). The sample in question was PBMCs, obtained before any cancer treatment. The receptor comes from a man aged 40 to 70 with stage II lung adenocarcinoma. The CDR3 DNA follows: TGTGCCAGCAGCTTAAGCAGGGTCTCCGGTTCACCCCTCCACTTT. It translates to CASSLSRVSGSPLHF.